This T cell receptor (beta chain) was found in a study of long-term antiretroviral therapy in people with HIV. They ran version v3.0 of the immunoSEQ assay at survey level. Clones were read by immunoSEQ multiplex PCR, and TCRdb kept only the in-frame ones, dropping some. Here the sample spans 25,000 to 30,000 clones, 90% being singletons. Regarding this clone: Other DNA sequences in the sample encode the same CDR3.

The clonotype comes from a man in his fifties or sixties with HIV. Material: unsorted PBMCs, obtained 3.2 years before starting antiretroviral therapy.

The CDR3 bases are TGTGCCAGCAGCGTGGACAGCTCTGGAAACACCATATATTTT. Its translation: CASSVDSSGNTIYF. The genes are TRBV9 and TRBJ1-3; perhaps TRBD1 as D (6 bases). CDR1 is SGDLS, CDR2 YYNGEE, per germline. V was cut by 2 bases and J by 0 bases, with 6 bases left in between. The length of the CDR3 is 14 residues.